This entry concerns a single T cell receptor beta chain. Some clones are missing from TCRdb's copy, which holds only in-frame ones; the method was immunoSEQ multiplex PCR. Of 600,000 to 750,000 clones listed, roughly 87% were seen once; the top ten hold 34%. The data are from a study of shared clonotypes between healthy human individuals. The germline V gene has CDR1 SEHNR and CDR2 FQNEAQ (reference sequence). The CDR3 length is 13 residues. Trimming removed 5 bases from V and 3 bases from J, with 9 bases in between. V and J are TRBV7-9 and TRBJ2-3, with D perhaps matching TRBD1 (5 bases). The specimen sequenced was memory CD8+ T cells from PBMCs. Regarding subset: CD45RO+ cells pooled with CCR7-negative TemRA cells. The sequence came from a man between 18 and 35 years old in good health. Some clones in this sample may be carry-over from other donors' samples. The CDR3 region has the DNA TGTGCCAGCAGCCCACAGGAAACAGATACGCAGTATTTT. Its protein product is CASSPQETDTQYF.